The next 30 T cell receptor beta chains were all read from a single sample in a study of blood T cell repertoires in COVID-19. Sequenced by immunoSEQ multiplex PCR; TCRdb stores in-frame clones only, minus some. The profile shows fewer than 350,000 clones, under 90% of them singletons. Source material: PBMCs or T cells enriched from blood (not recorded which). These receptors were obtained from a man aged 60 to 75 who had recovered from COVID-19.

V usage is TRBV27 and J usage is TRBJ2-3, with D unclear. V lost 3 bases, J lost 6 bases, and 4 bases lay in between. CDR3 length: 11 residues. CDR1 is MNHEY and CDR2 is SMNVEV in the germline V gene (reference sequence). CDR3 amino acids: CASSFMDTQYF. CDR3 coding DNA: TGTGCCAGCAGTTTTATGGATACGCAGTATTTT.

This chain uses TRBV19 with TRBJ2-4; 9 bases are a match to TRBD2. Germline-derived CDR1 and CDR2 are LNHDA and SQIVND (reference sequence). V gave up 3 bases and J gave up 1 base; unmatched junction bases: 1. The CDR3 runs 15 residues. CDR3 sequence: CASSMAGGAKNIQYF. In nucleotides, the CDR3 is TGTGCCAGTAGTATGGCGGGGGGGGCCAAAAACATTCAGTACTTC.

The DNA of the CDR3 is TGTGCCAGCAGTTTAAGTTCGGCAGGTGGGGCAATAGAGCAGTACTTC. Protein sequence: CASSLSSAGGAIEQYF. The rearrangement links TRBV28 to TRBJ2-7; possible D gene TRBD1, 5 bases. Germline-derived CDR1 and CDR2 are MDHEN and SYDVKM. V lost 2 bases and J lost 7, with 21 bases in between. The CDR3 length is 16 residues.

This rearrangement joins TRBV7-2 to TRBJ1-1, with D possibly being TRBD1 (6 bases). The germline V gene has CDR1 SGHTA and CDR2 FQGNSA. V was pared by 9 bases and J by 1 base, with 12 bases between. CDR3 length: 13 residues. The CDR3 DNA reads TGTGCCAGTTCCGGACAGCCGAACACTGAAGCTTTCTTT. As protein: CASSGQPNTEAFF.

The chain links TRBV2 to TRBJ2-5, with D unclear. Per germline, CDR1 SNHLY and CDR2 FYNNEI. Trimming stripped 7 bases from V and 1 base from J, with 7 bases between. The CDR3 is 12 residues long. CDR3 nucleotides: TGTGCCAGCACCCGGGTCCAAGAGACCCAGTACTTC. It codes for CASTRVQETQYF.

The CDR3 DNA reads as TGTGCCAGGGGACAGGGCAATCAGCCCCAGCATTTT. Protein: CARGQGNQPQHF. J is TRBJ1-5 and V is TRBV2, with 8 bases fitting TRBD1. The CDR3 covers 12 residues. V lost 9 bases and J lost 2; bases outside the gene matches: 0. CDR1 is SNHLY and CDR2 is FYNNEI in the germline V gene.

V gene TRBV3-1 (or the pseudogene TRBV3-2) combines with J gene TRBJ2-7; D is perhaps TRBD2 (6 bases). The V end lost 4 bases, the J end lost 0 bases, and 16 bases lay between the germline ends. The CDR3 has 16 residues. CDR1 and CDR2 from the germline V gene are LGHDT and YNNKEL (reference sequence). The CDR3 here is CASSLYPAGSSYEQYF. Written as DNA, the CDR3 is TGTGCCAGCAGCCTCTATCCGGCGGGGAGCTCCTACGAGCAGTACTTC.

The chain carries TRBV7-2 and TRBJ2-5; 9 positions agree with TRBD1. The CDR3 covers 18 residues. With V trimmed by 2 bases and J by 2 bases, 12 bases remained unmatched. The germline V gene encodes CDR1 SGHTA and CDR2 FQGNSA. The CDR3 region has the DNA TGTGCCAGCAGCTTACACACAGGGGGCATCGGGTTACAAGAGACCCAGTACTTC. It encodes CASSLHTGGIGLQETQYF. Drawing the rest from reference TRBV7-2 and TRBJ2-5, the complete variable domain is GAGVSQSPSNKVTEKGKDVELRCDPISGHTALYWYRQSLGQGLEFLIYFQGNSAPDKSGLPSDRFSAERTGGSVSTLTIQRTQQEDSAVYLCASSLHTGGIGLQETQYFGPGTRLLVL.

V usage is TRBV5-1 and J usage is TRBJ2-2, with 11 bases aligning to TRBD2. V lost 5 bases and J lost 6; bases outside the gene matches: 9. Germline loops: CDR1 SGHRS, CDR2 YFSETQ. The CDR3 is 16 amino acids. The CDR3 reads CASRRLAGGGPGELFF. The DNA of the CDR3 is TGCGCCAGCAGAAGGCTAGCGGGAGGAGGTCCCGGGGAGCTGTTTTTT.

This clone showed up just a few times. V is TRBV7-2 and J is TRBJ1-4; D may be TRBD1 (6 bases). Trimming left V 4 bases short and J 8 bases short, with 11 bases between. Germline V CDR1 and CDR2: SGHTA, FQGNSA. This CDR3 contains 13 residues. This CDR3 reads CASSSRGREKLFF. The DNA of the CDR3 is TGTGCCAGCAGCTCCAGGGGAAGGGAAAAACTGTTTTTT. Full variable domain (remainder filled in from reference TRBV7-2 and TRBJ1-4): GAGVSQSPSNKVTEKGKDVELRCDPISGHTALYWYRQSLGQGLEFLIYFQGNSAPDKSGLPSDRFSAERTGGSVSTLTIQRTQQEDSAVYLCASSSRGREKLFFGSGTQLSVL.

The V and J genes are TRBV18 and TRBJ2-1; D is possibly TRBD2 (5 bases). The CDR3 is made up of 12 amino acids. Germline lookup yields CDR1 KGHSH and CDR2 LQKENI. Trimming pared 6 bases from V and 12 bases from J, leaving 15 bases between. CDR3 in amino acids: CASSQGLEAQFF. In DNA form, the CDR3 reads TGTGCCAGCTCGCAAGGACTGGAGGCGCAGTTCTTC.

This sequence joins TRBV5-6 and TRBJ1-4, with D tentatively TRBD1 (6 bases). Trimming shortened V by 2 bases and J by 3 bases, and 14 bases separated the two germline ends. The CDR3 length is 16 residues. Germline V lookup: CDR1 SGHDT, CDR2 YYEEEE. The CDR3 nucleotides are TGTGCCAGCAGCTTAGGCAGGGGCCGGGCTAATGAAAAACTGTTTTTT. It codes for CASSLGRGRANEKLFF.

J is TRBJ1-2 and V is TRBV5-1, with TRBD1 matching over 7 bases. CDR3 length: 15 amino acids. CDR1 is SGHRS, CDR2 YFSETQ, per germline. The ends lost 0 bases at V and 5 bases at J; junction bases unmatched: 7. CDR3 region: CASSLGPGTDYGYTF. The CDR3, as DNA: TGCGCCAGCAGCTTGGGGCCTGGGACAGATTATGGCTACACCTTC. The full variable domain, rest sourced from reference TRBV5-1 and TRBJ1-2, is KAGVTQTPRYLIKTRGQQVTLSCSPISGHRSVSWYQQTPGQGLQFLFEYFSETQRNKGNFPGRFSGRQFSNSRSEMNVSTLELGDSALYLCASSLGPGTDYGYTFGSGTRLTVV.

This sequence joins TRBV19 and TRBJ1-1, with D uncertain. CDR3 length: 15 residues. Trimming shortened V by 4 bases and J by 0 bases, and 12 bases separated the two germline ends. In germline, CDR1 is LNHDA, CDR2 SQIVND (reference sequence). In DNA, the CDR3 is TGTGCCAGTAGTACTTTATCGGGGTTGAACACTGAAGCTTTCTTT. The encoded protein is CASSTLSGLNTEAFF.

This chain joins TRBV28 and TRBJ1-2; TRBD1 aligns across 9 bases. From germline, CDR1 is MDHEN and CDR2 SYDVKM. The CDR3 spans 15 residues. J was trimmed by 8 bases and V by 5 bases; bases with no gene match: 12. CDR3 DNA sequence: TGTGCCAGCAGTCCCCCGGACAGGGGACCAGAAGGCTACACCTTC. Its protein product is CASSPPDRGPEGYTF.

This chain uses TRBV5-1 with TRBJ2-2; the match to TRBD1 covers 7 bases. Germline V gene sequence: CDR1 SGHRS, CDR2 YFSETQ. V shed 4 bases, J shed 2 bases, and the junction held 8 bases outside the gene matches. This CDR3 contains 16 residues. The CDR3, as DNA: TGCGCCAGCAGCGGAACCGGGACAGCAAACACCGGGGAGCTGTTTTTT. Translation: CASSGTGTANTGELFF.

The V and J genes are TRBV12-5 and TRBJ2-1; TRBD1 matches 7 bases. V trimming: 6 bases; J trimming: 6 bases; junction bases outside the gene matches: 8. The CDR3 sequence is 14 residues long. The germline V gene has CDR1 LGHNT and CDR2 FRNRAP. CDR3 region: CASGTGQPGNEQFF. CDR3 in DNA: TGTGCTAGTGGCACGGGACAGCCCGGCAATGAGCAGTTCTTC.

The gene calls are TRBV19 and TRBJ2-7; D perhaps matches TRBD1 (5 bases). Trimming pared 5 bases from V and 0 bases from J, leaving 17 bases between. CDR3 length equals 16 residues. The germline gives CDR1 LNHDA, CDR2 SQIVND (reference sequence). CDR3: CASSGEWGRDSYEQYF. CDR3 DNA sequence: TGTGCCAGTAGTGGAGAATGGGGCAGGGACTCCTACGAGCAGTACTTC. Based on the CDR3 plus reference TRBV19 and TRBJ2-7, the full variable domain is DGGITQSPKYLFRKEGQNVTLSCEQNLNHDAMYWYRQDPGQGLRLIYYSQIVNDFQKGDIAEGYSVSREKKESFPLTVTSAQKNPTAFYLCASSGEWGRDSYEQYFGPGTRLTVT.

This chain links TRBV28 with TRBJ2-3; 9 bases line up with TRBD1. Germline V gives CDR1 MDHEN, CDR2 SYDVKM. With V trimmed by 3 bases and J by 5 bases, 6 bases remained unmatched. The CDR3 is 15 amino acids. The CDR3 DNA reads TGTGCCAGCAGTTTTCCGGGACAGGGAAAAGATACGCAGTATTTT. Its translation is CASSFPGQGKDTQYF.

The chain carries TRBV19 and TRBJ2-5, with D perhaps TRBD1 (6 bases). The CDR3 is made up of 15 amino acids. Germline lookup yields CDR1 LNHDA and CDR2 SQIVND (reference sequence). The germline V and J ends were trimmed by 3 bases and 5 bases, with 16 bases remaining between them. CDR3 region: CASSMPGVGLETQYF. The CDR3 DNA follows: TGTGCCAGTAGTATGCCAGGGGTAGGCTTGGAGACCCAGTACTTC. Using reference TRBV19 and TRBJ2-5 for the parts outside the CDR3, the full variable domain is DGGITQSPKYLFRKEGQNVTLSCEQNLNHDAMYWYRQDPGQGLRLIYYSQIVNDFQKGDIAEGYSVSREKKESFPLTVTSAQKNPTAFYLCASSMPGVGLETQYFGPGTRLLVL.

The chain recombines TRBV2 with TRBJ1-1; 10 bases line up with TRBD1. The junction had 3 bases not matched to a gene; V was cut back by 2 bases and J by 6 bases. The CDR3 is 14 amino acids. Looked up from germline, CDR1 is SNHLY and CDR2 is FYNNEI. In DNA, the CDR3 is TGTGCCAGCAGTGAATGGACAGGGGGGGCTGAAGCTTTCTTT. It encodes CASSEWTGGAEAFF. The full variable domain, rest sourced from reference TRBV2 and TRBJ1-1, is EPEVTQTPSHQVTQMGQEVILRCVPISNHLYFYWYRQILGQKVEFLVSFYNNEISEKSEIFDDQFSVERPDGSNFTLKIRSTKLEDSAMYFCASSEWTGGAEAFFGQGTRLTVV.

V gene TRBV28 combines with J gene TRBJ1-1, with a possible D match to TRBD1 (6 bases). Germline loops: CDR1 MDHEN, CDR2 SYDVKM. This CDR3 is built from 13 residues. With 7 bases removed from V and 5 bases from J, the gap between germline ends came to 14 bases. The CDR3 sequence is CASTIQGRTEAFF. In nucleotides, the CDR3 is TGTGCCAGCACCATACAGGGAAGGACTGAAGCTTTCTTT.

The chain couples TRBV4-1 to TRBJ1-2; D might be TRBD1 (6 bases). This CDR3 comprises 16 residues. In germline, CDR1 is MGHRA, CDR2 YSYEKL. Trimming took off 1 base at V and 2 bases at J, with 14 bases between the two ends. CDR3 in amino acids: CASSQGTGQRNYGYTF. The CDR3 nucleotides are TGCGCCAGCAGCCAAGGGACCGGACAGCGCAACTATGGCTACACCTTC.

This chain joins TRBV5-1 and TRBJ2-7; 7 bases line up with TRBD1. CDR3 length equals 17 residues. CDR1 and CDR2 (germline): SGHRS, YFSETQ. Unmatched junction bases numbered 11, after V lost 2 bases and J lost 0 bases. CDR3 residues: CASSFPRTGESSYEQYF. CDR3 in DNA: TGCGCCAGCAGCTTCCCTCGGACAGGAGAGAGCTCCTACGAGCAGTACTTC.

The rearrangement joins TRBV5-4 to TRBJ2-1; 12 positions match TRBD1. Looked up from germline, CDR1 is SGHNT and CDR2 is YYREEE (reference sequence). The junction had 10 bases not matched to a gene; V was cut back by 2 bases and J by 10 bases. The CDR3 has 16 residues. CDR3 DNA: TGTGCCAGCAGCTTCTCCGGGACAGGGGGCACCAGGGAGCAGTTCTTC. It translates to CASSFSGTGGTREQFF.

This chain connects TRBV6-2 or TRBV6-3 to TRBJ1-5; 9 bases match TRBD1. Germline values: CDR1 MNHEY, CDR2 SVGEGT. CDR3 length: 15 residues. V was pared by 4 bases and J by 4 bases, with 5 bases of the junction left unmatched. The CDR3 reads CASSSGTGLNQPQHF. In nucleotides, the CDR3 is TGTGCCAGCAGTTCCGGGACAGGGCTTAATCAGCCCCAGCATTTT.

V is TRBV7-2 and J is TRBJ2-5; D remains unclear. Between the trimmed V and J ends, which lost 5 bases and 3 bases, there was a span of 13 bases. CDR3 size: 14 residues. Germline CDR1 reads SGHTA; CDR2 reads FQGNSA. The CDR3 bases are TGTGCCAGCAGCCCAAACGCACTGAAAGAGACCCAGTACTTC. It encodes CASSPNALKETQYF. Full variable domain (rest looked up from reference TRBV7-2 and TRBJ2-5): GAGVSQSPSNKVTEKGKDVELRCDPISGHTALYWYRQSLGQGLEFLIYFQGNSAPDKSGLPSDRFSAERTGGSVSTLTIQRTQQEDSAVYLCASSPNALKETQYFGPGTRLLVL.

The chain has TRBV9 and TRBJ2-3; 7 bases are shared with TRBD1. J lost 2 bases, V lost 0 bases, and 6 bases had no gene match. The CDR3 runs to 16 residues. Germline V lookup: CDR1 SGDLS, CDR2 YYNGEE. The CDR3: CASSVDQGELTDTQYF. CDR3 DNA sequence: TGTGCCAGCAGCGTAGACCAGGGGGAACTCACAGATACGCAGTATTTT. The complete variable domain, with remaining parts taken from reference TRBV9 and TRBJ2-3, reads DSGVTQTPKHLITATGQRVTLRCSPRSGDLSVYWYQQSLDQGLQFLIQYYNGEERAKGNILERFSAQQFPDLHSELNLSSLELGDSALYFCASSVDQGELTDTQYFGPGTRLTVL.

On this clone itself: The sample carries other DNA sequences with the same CDR3. The chain joins TRBV7-2 to TRBJ1-1; no clear D. This CDR3 has 13 residues. Trimming pared 1 base from V and 1 base from J, leaving 4 bases between. The germline V gene encodes CDR1 SGHTA and CDR2 FQGNSA. In DNA, the CDR3 is TGTGCCAGCAGCTTAGTTCGGAACACTGAAGCTTTCTTT. It translates to CASSLVRNTEAFF.

The CDR3 protein is CASSNPAGVRKEQFF. Written as DNA, the CDR3 is TGTGCCAGCAGTAATCCGGCGGGGGTCCGGAAGGAGCAGTTCTTC. The chain uses TRBV27 and TRBJ2-1; 7 bases agree with TRBD2. Germline CDR1 and CDR2: MNHEY and SMNVEV (reference sequence). Unmatched junction bases numbered 14, after V lost 5 bases and J lost 10 bases. This CDR3 spans 15 amino acids.